The 18 T cell receptor beta chains listed next were all sequenced from one sample in a study of glioma-infiltrating T cells. The iRepertoire nested amplicon-rescue multiplex PCR amplified TCR alpha and beta CDR3s from RNA. Via MiXCR, TCRdb re-called the multiplex PCR reads, giving one row per CDR3 protein. The data contain more than 300,000 distinct CDR3 sequences, roughly two fifths of them singletons. The sequenced sample was glioma tissue, nonneoplastic brain tissue, or PBMCs (not recorded which). Every receptor here comes from a human donor with low-grade glioma or glioblastoma, undergoing nonglioma brain surgery, or in good health (not recorded which).

The V gene is TRBV11-3, the J gene TRBJ1-1; a possible D gene is TRBD1 (6 bases). Germline values: CDR1 SGHNT, CDR2 YENEEA. The CDR3 sequence is 13 residues long. Trimming removed 1 base at V and 4 bases at J, with 7 bases between. CDR3 coding DNA: TGTGCCAGCAGCTTAGTGGGGGCCACTGAAGCTTTCTTT. It is translated as CASSLVGATEAFF.

This clonotype has a single count. CDR3 DNA: TGTGCCAGCAGCCCCAGTGGTGCAGATACGCAGTATTTT. Protein product: CASSPSGADTQYF. The chain uses TRBV3-1 and TRBJ2-3; D gene ambiguous. Germline values: CDR1 LGHDT, CDR2 YNNKEL (reference sequence). V was trimmed by 4 bases and J by 4 bases, leaving 9 bases between them. The CDR3 has 13 residues.

V usage is TRBV7-8 and J usage is TRBJ2-5; 8 bases fit TRBD1. The CDR3 length is 13 residues. The junction had 10 bases not matched to a gene; V was cut back by 4 bases and J by 12 bases. Germline CDR1 is SGHVS and CDR2 is FQNEAQ. This chain's CDR3 is CASSSQPGQAEYF. CDR3 coding DNA: TGTGCCAGCAGCTCTCAACCGGGACAGGCCGAGTACTTC.

In its sample, this clonotype was seen once. A much larger clone is a single base away; this may be a read error. The V gene is TRBV6-2 or TRBV6-3, the J gene TRBJ1-6; D possibly corresponds to TRBD1 (6 bases). The V gene lost 6 bases and the J gene lost 13 bases, with 22 bases spanning the gap. Germline V gene data show CDR1 as MNHEY and CDR2 as SVGEGT. The CDR3 extends over 15 amino acids. The CDR3 DNA is TGTGCCAGCAGAACCACCGGGACACCAATCCCCCCCCTCCACTTT. This codes for CASRTTGTPIPPLHF.

The chain links TRBV30 to TRBJ1-5; D remains unclear. CDR3 length equals 15 residues. CDR1 is GTSNPN, CDR2 SVGIG, per germline (reference sequence). V lost 0 bases and J lost 0, with 9 bases in between. CDR3 protein: CAWSVAGNSNQPQHF. The CDR3 DNA sequence: TGTGCCTGGAGTGTGGCAGGAAATAGCAATCAGCCCCAGCATTTT.

Of note for this clonotype: One base separates it from a far larger clone, so it is likely a read error. As DNA, the CDR3 is TGTGCCAGCAGTCCCGTGACAGGTCAAGAGACCCAGTACTTC. Encoded protein: CASSPVTGQETQYF. The chain has TRBV28 and TRBJ2-5, with D maybe TRBD1 (6 bases). The CDR3 sequence is 14 residues long. Trimming took 5 bases from V and 2 from J, leaving 12 bases between them. Germline values: CDR1 MDHEN, CDR2 SYDVKM.

This clonotype has at least ten counts. V is TRBV20-1 and J is TRBJ2-1; 8 nucleotides align to TRBD2. V lost 6 bases and J lost 8; bases outside the gene matches: 12. This CDR3 is 14 amino acids long. Looked up from germline, CDR1 is DFQATT and CDR2 is SNEGSKA (reference sequence). In nucleotides, the CDR3 is TGCAGTGCCGATGGGACTAGGGGGGCGGATGAGCAGTTCTTC. This encodes CSADGTRGADEQFF.

This clonotype showed up just a few times. The rearrangement uses TRBV28 and TRBJ2-7; 8 nucleotides align to TRBD1. The trim removed 3 bases at V and 3 bases at J, leaving 7 bases unmatched. This CDR3 contains 15 residues. Per germline, CDR1 MDHEN and CDR2 SYDVKM. CDR3 DNA sequence: TGTGCCAGCAGTTTCCGGTCCGGGACAGGCTACGAGCAGTACTTC. This encodes CASSFRSGTGYEQYF.

The chain couples TRBV7-2 to TRBJ1-1; 7 nucleotides align to TRBD1. The CDR3 has 14 residues. Germline values: CDR1 SGHTA, CDR2 FQGNSA. V dropped 5 bases and J dropped 5; count of bases not matched to a gene: 8. This CDR3 reads CASSNTPQGTEAFF. The CDR3 coding sequence is TGTGCCAGCAGCAATACCCCACAGGGGACTGAAGCTTTCTTT.

Points on this clonotype: Germline and junction disagree at one end, which may indicate a read error. This chain connects TRBV27 to TRBJ1-1, with 7 positions matching TRBD1. The CDR3 spans 16 residues. The V gene's germline CDR1 is MNHEY and CDR2 SMNVEV (reference sequence). The CDR3 DNA reads TGTGCCATCAGTGGGACTACGGGACAGCCACGGGCTGAAGCTTTCTTT. Translated: CAISGTTGQPRAEAFF.

The J gene is TRBJ2-1, the V gene TRBV5-8; possibly TRBD2 for D (5 bases). Germline V gene lookup returns CDR1 SGHTS and CDR2 YDEGEE. This CDR3 is 15 amino acids long. Trimming removed 4 bases from V and 2 bases from J, with 13 bases in between. CDR3 amino acids: CASSTSGLAYNEQFF. For the CDR3, the DNA is TGTGCCAGCAGCACCAGCGGTTTAGCCTACAATGAGCAGTTCTTC.

The chain joins TRBV25-1 to TRBJ2-5, with a tentative D call TRBD1 (6 bases). Per the germline V gene, CDR1 is MGHDK and CDR2 is SYGVNS. V was trimmed by 11 bases and J by 5 bases, leaving 24 bases between them. The CDR3 contains 15 residues. The CDR3 DNA follows: TGTGCCGCTACGGAGGTAGGGGGTCCTGGCGAGACCCAGTACTTC. Translated: CAATEVGGPGETQYF.

This clonotype occurred a few times. The chain carries TRBV4-2 and TRBJ2-7; tentatively, D is TRBD1 or TRBD2 (5 bases each). The ends were cut back, 0 bases at V and 3 bases at J, with 15 bases in the middle. From germline, CDR1 is LGHNA and CDR2 YNFKEQ. The CDR3 sequence is 16 residues long. CDR3 coding DNA: TGTGCCAGCAGCCAAGATCCTCGGGGACGGATCTACGAGCAGTACTTC. Protein sequence: CASSQDPRGRIYEQYF.

Ten or more counts support this clonotype. This chain connects TRBV28 to TRBJ2-3; tentative D call: TRBD2 (8 bases). In germline, CDR1 is MDHEN, CDR2 SYDVKM. The CDR3 has 15 residues. Trimming took 6 bases from V and 10 from J, leaving 23 bases between them. The CDR3 loop reads CASRAGTRLTGAQYF. CDR3 nucleotide sequence: TGTGCCAGCAGGGCCGGGACTAGACTTACAGGGGCGCAGTATTTT.

The chain uses TRBV6-6 and TRBJ2-7, with TRBD1 identical over 9 bases. This CDR3 spans 15 amino acids. Germline assignment: CDR1 MNHNY and CDR2 SVGAGI (reference sequence). V trimming: 1 base; J trimming: 6 bases; junction bases outside the gene matches: 7. CDR3 sequence: CASSYWGQGETEQYF. CDR3 DNA sequence: TGTGCCAGCAGTTACTGGGGACAGGGCGAGACCGAGCAGTACTTC.

In its sample, this clonotype was seen many times. The chain carries TRBV15 and TRBJ2-2; either TRBD1 or TRBD2 may supply D (5 bases each). Trimming stripped 1 base from V and 3 bases from J, with 18 bases between. Germline-derived CDR1 and CDR2 are LNHNV and YYDKDF (reference sequence). The CDR3 extends over 18 amino acids. The CDR3 loop reads CATSRAGWGFQYTGELFF. CDR3 sequence (DNA): TGTGCCACCAGCAGAGCCGGGTGGGGGTTTCAATACACCGGGGAGCTGTTTTTT.

The sample holds one count of this clonotype. At one end, the junction sequence differs from germline, possibly due to a read error. V usage is TRBV7-9 and J usage is TRBJ1-1; D uncertain. The CDR3 runs to 17 residues. Germline assignment: CDR1 SEHNR and CDR2 FQNEAQ (reference sequence). The CDR3 loop reads CDSSLTSREPVNTEAFF. Here the CDR3 DNA reads TGTGACAGCAGCCTCACCTCGCGTGAGCCCGTGAACACTGAAGCTTTCTTT.

Worth noting for this clonotype: At one end, the junction sequence differs from germline, possibly due to a read error. This chain uses TRBV7-3 with TRBJ2-3; 13 bases fit TRBD2. The length of the CDR3 is 17 residues. Germline CDR1 and CDR2: SGHTA and FQGTGA. CDR3 nucleotides: TGTGCCAGCAGCTTGACTAGCGGGAGGCCGTACACAGATATGCAGTATTTT. Amino acids: CASSLTSGRPYTDMQYF.